Listed here are 19 T cell receptor beta chains from one sample, sequenced in a study of Graves' ophthalmopathy and Graves' hyperthyroidism. RNA transcripts were the source from which TCR beta CDR3 regions were amplified. A first-round RT-PCR used HTBI primers, followed by a second-round multiplex PCR. TCRdb reanalysed the multiplex PCR reads using MiXCR and keeps one entry per CDR3 protein. Altogether fewer than 650,000 distinct CDR3 sequences are present, approximately 22% being singletons, with the ten largest covering roughly 6.9%. Sequenced: peripheral blood. The source is a woman under 30 with stable Graves' hyperthyroidism. Some clones in this sample may be carry-over from other donors' samples.

There are many counts of this clonotype. The J gene is TRBJ2-7, the V gene TRBV29-1; D is perhaps TRBD1 (6 bases). Germline V gene lookup returns CDR1 SQVTM and CDR2 ANQGSEA. CDR3 length: 11 amino acids. V lost 5 bases and J lost 3, with 8 bases in between. In DNA form, the CDR3 reads TGCAGCGTTTCCAGGGGCTACGAGCAGTACTTC. Its translation: CSVSRGYEQYF.

The table lists this clonotype with many counts. The chain is built from TRBV11-2 and TRBJ2-5; a possible D gene is TRBD1 (8 bases). Trimming left V 4 bases short and J 5 bases short, with 14 bases between. The CDR3 totals 14 residues. Germline loops: CDR1 SGHAT, CDR2 FQNNGV. The CDR3 reads CASSSGQGGETQYF. For the CDR3, the DNA is TGTGCCAGCAGCTCCGGACAGGGAGGGGAGACCCAGTACTTC.

The genes are TRBV7-9 and TRBJ2-5; D perhaps matches TRBD1 (6 bases). Germline V gene sequence: CDR1 SEHNR, CDR2 FQNEAQ (reference sequence). The V end was cut by 4 bases, the J end by 1 base, with 10 bases between. CDR3 length: 14 amino acids. The CDR3 DNA is TGTGCCAGCAGCTGGGGGCGGACCCAAGAGACCCAGTACTTC. Its translation: CASSWGRTQETQYF.

J is TRBJ2-7 and V is TRBV2; D may be TRBD2 (6 bases). This CDR3 comprises 10 residues. The V gene's germline CDR1 is SNHLY and CDR2 FYNNEI. V was cut by 7 bases and J by 7 bases, with 8 bases left in between. CDR3 nucleotide sequence: TGTGCCAGCAAAGGGAGGGAGCAGTACTTC. Translation: CASKGREQYF.

About this clonotype: Germline is not matched at one junction end, which may reflect a read error. The CDR3 DNA is TGTGCCAGCATCCACTATGGGGCCAACGTTCTGACTTTC. Translation gives CASIHYGANVLTF. The chain is built from TRBV12-3 or TRBV12-4 and TRBJ2-6; perhaps TRBD1 as D (5 bases). The length of the CDR3 is 13 residues.

The CDR3 here is CASSENRGSGYGYTF. The CDR3 coding sequence is TGTGCCAGCAGTGAAAACAGGGGGAGCGGCTATGGCTACACCTTC. The J gene is TRBJ1-2, the V gene TRBV9; TRBD1 agrees at 8 bases. The CDR3 sequence is 15 residues long. The V gene end was trimmed by 5 bases and the J gene end by 4 bases; junction bases not matched to a gene: 10. Germline values: CDR1 SGDLS, CDR2 YYNGEE.

This clonotype was counted ten times or more. The V gene is TRBV20-1, the J gene TRBJ1-1, with D maybe TRBD1 (6 bases). Germline V gene lookup returns CDR1 DFQATT and CDR2 SNEGSKA (reference sequence). This CDR3 region has 13 residues. V gave up 6 bases and J gave up 1 base, with 12 bases separating them. This CDR3 reads CSASDRTNTEAFF. CDR3 coding DNA: TGCAGTGCGTCCGACAGGACGAACACTGAAGCTTTCTTT.

This clonotype has just a few counts. One end of the junction does not line up with germline, which may come from a read error. The V call is TRBV12-3 or TRBV12-4, the J call TRBJ1-2, with D possibly being TRBD1 (5 bases). The CDR3 has 11 residues. The CDR3: CASSLVFDSLF. CDR3 DNA: TGTGCCAGCAGTTTAGTTTTCGACAGTCTCTTC.

This clonotype was recorded at least ten times. This sequence joins TRBV6-1 and TRBJ2-7, with 9 positions matching TRBD2. From germline, CDR1 is MNHNS and CDR2 SASEGT. V lost 2 bases and J lost 0; bases outside the gene matches: 2. The CDR3 totals 15 residues. The CDR3 is CASSEIAGDSYEQYF. DNA for the CDR3: TGTGCCAGCAGTGAAATAGCGGGGGACTCCTACGAGCAGTACTTC.

V gene TRBV10-1 combines with J gene TRBJ2-5; D is undetermined. CDR3 length equals 12 residues. CDR1 and CDR2 (germline): WNHNN, SYGVQD (reference sequence). Trimming pared 7 bases from V and 2 bases from J, leaving 8 bases between. Written as DNA, the CDR3 is TGCGCCAGCAATCGAAGGCAAGAGACCCAGTACTTC. Translated, it gives CASNRRQETQYF.

V is TRBV6-5 and J is TRBJ1-1; D not resolved. Germline V lookup: CDR1 MNHEY, CDR2 SVGAGI. The V gene lost 7 bases and the J gene lost 7 bases, with 13 bases spanning the gap. The CDR3 length is 12 residues. As DNA, the CDR3 is TGTGCCAGCATTTTCGGAGAGCTTGAAGCTTTCTTT. It is translated as CASIFGELEAFF.

This clonotype was counted at least ten times. The chain couples TRBV5-1 to TRBJ2-7, with D tentatively TRBD1 (6 bases). CDR3 length equals 14 residues. V was trimmed by 0 bases and J by 5 bases, leaving 12 bases between them. CDR1 and CDR2 (germline): SGHRS, YFSETQ. CDR3 coding DNA: TGCGCCAGCAGCTTGGCCTGGACAGCCCACGAGCAGTACTTC. As protein: CASSLAWTAHEQYF.

Ten or more counts support this clonotype. This rearrangement joins TRBV24-1 to TRBJ2-2; D remains unclear. Per the germline V gene, CDR1 is KGHDR and CDR2 is SFDVKD. CDR3 length equals 13 residues. The V and J ends lost 9 bases and 0 bases respectively, with 7 bases between them. CDR3 coding DNA: TGTGCCACCGACATGGCGAACACCGGGGAGCTGTTTTTT. Encoded protein: CATDMANTGELFF.

The chain is built from TRBV19 and TRBJ1-1; D is possibly TRBD1 (6 bases). Trimming took 6 bases from V and 7 from J, leaving 15 bases between them. From germline, CDR1 is LNHDA and CDR2 SQIVND (reference sequence). CDR3 size: 13 residues. The CDR3 coding sequence is TGTGCCAGTAGGCCCGGGACAAGTGGTGAAGCTTTCTTT. The encoded protein is CASRPGTSGEAFF.

This clonotype was recorded a few times. It may be a read error: a sequence one base away is much more abundant. The V gene is TRBV27, the J gene TRBJ1-2, with unresolved D. The CDR3 loop spans 17 amino acids. Germline V gene lookup returns CDR1 MNHEY and CDR2 SMNVEV (reference sequence). CDR3 DNA: TGTGCCAGCAGTTTATCCCCCCCAGGTCCACCTAACTGTGGCTACACCTTC. It translates to CASSLSPPGPPNCGYTF.

This clonotype was seen many times. The chain recombines TRBV12-3 or TRBV12-4 with TRBJ1-6, with D possibly matching TRBD1 (6 bases). Trimming shortened V by 5 bases and J by 0 bases, and 11 bases separated the two germline ends. The CDR3 extends over 16 amino acids. Here the CDR3 reads CASSRTASSYNSPLHF. The CDR3 DNA follows: TGTGCCAGCAGTCGGACAGCGAGCTCCTATAATTCACCCCTCCACTTT.

The rearrangement uses TRBV10-3 and TRBJ1-2, with D hard to call. Germline V gives CDR1 ENHRY, CDR2 SYGVKD. The CDR3 length is 13 residues. V was clipped by 4 bases and J by 1 base, with 7 bases between them. CDR3 protein: CAISGYLNYGYTF. DNA for the CDR3: TGTGCCATCAGTGGATACCTTAACTATGGCTACACCTTC.

This chain joins TRBV12-3 or TRBV12-4 and TRBJ2-7; no clear D. The CDR3 loop spans 14 amino acids. Trimming pared 6 bases from V and 1 base from J, leaving 13 bases between. The CDR3 DNA reads TGTGCCAGCAGCCGCAGGATGGGGTCCTACGAGCAGTACTTC. This codes for CASSRRMGSYEQYF.

This clonotype appeared a few times. V is TRBV3-1 and J is TRBJ1-2, with 9 bases matching TRBD1. V lost 5 bases to trimming and J lost 4 bases; unmatched junction nucleotides: 14. Germline lookup yields CDR1 LGHDT and CDR2 YNNKEL (reference sequence). This CDR3 spans 17 amino acids. CDR3 bases: TGTGCCAGCAGCAAAAAGTGGAATCTGGACAGGGGCTATGGCTACACCTTC. Residues: CASSKKWNLDRGYGYTF.